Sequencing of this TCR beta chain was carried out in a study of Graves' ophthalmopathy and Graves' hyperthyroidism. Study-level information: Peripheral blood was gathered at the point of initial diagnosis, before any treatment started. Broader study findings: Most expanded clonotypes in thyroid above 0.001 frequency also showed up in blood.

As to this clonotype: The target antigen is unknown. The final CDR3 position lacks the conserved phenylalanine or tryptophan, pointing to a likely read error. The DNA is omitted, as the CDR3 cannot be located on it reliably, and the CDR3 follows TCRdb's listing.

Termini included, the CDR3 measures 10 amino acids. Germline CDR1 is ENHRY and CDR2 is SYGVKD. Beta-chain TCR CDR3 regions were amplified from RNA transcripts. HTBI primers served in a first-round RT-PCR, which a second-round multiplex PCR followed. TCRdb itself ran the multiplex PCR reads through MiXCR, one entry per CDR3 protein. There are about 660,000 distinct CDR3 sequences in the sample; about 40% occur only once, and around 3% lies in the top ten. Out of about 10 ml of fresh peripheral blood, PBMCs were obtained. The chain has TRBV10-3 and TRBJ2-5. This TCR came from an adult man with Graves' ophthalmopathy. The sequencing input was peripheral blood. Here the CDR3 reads CAISGQTPNT.